The T cell receptor beta chain under discussion was sequenced for a study of long-term antiretroviral therapy in people with HIV. Study-level results: Repertoire dominance by clones expanded before ART was seen at all time points. The study found narrower CDR3 length ranges in HIV repertoires than in controls.

The libraries were made with immunoSEQ v3.0 at survey level. A per-sample goal of about 35,000-55,000 T-cell genomes was targeted by sequencing. Data came from immunoSEQ multiplex PCR; TCRdb stores just in-frame clones and leaves some out. The sample contains around 13,000 clones, roughly three quarters of which appear only once. In regard to this clone: Its antigen is undetermined.

The CDR3 runs 15 residues. Between the trimmed V and J ends, which lost 3 bases and 3 bases, there was a span of 12 bases. The germline V gene has CDR1 MNHEY and CDR2 SVGAGI. This rearrangement joins TRBV6-5 to TRBJ1-5; no firm D call. The sequencing here drew on unsorted PBMCs, taken 0.5 years before starting antiretroviral therapy. This TCR was sampled from a woman in her thirties or forties with HIV. Here the CDR3 DNA reads TGTGCCAGCAGTTATTCCATAGGGAACAATCAGCCCCAGCATTTT. Its protein is CASSYSIGNNQPQHF.